This T cell receptor beta chain was found in a study of cytomegalovirus exposure and HLA in healthy donors. This CDR3 comprises 14 residues. The V and J ends lost 7 bases and 10 bases respectively, with 19 bases between them. The germline CDR1 and CDR2 sequences are MNHNS and SASEGT. The PCR made use of 60 Vbeta and 13 Jbeta primers. The repertoire was sequenced with immunoSEQ multiplex PCR; TCRdb's copy has only in-frame clones and lacks some. The repertoire holds some 200,000 clones, with 12% as singletons. This clone has more than one count but fewer than ten. The V and J genes are TRBV6-1 and TRBJ1-4; weak D call: TRBD1 (5 bases). This TCR derives from a man aged 45-65 years in good health and CMV-seropositive. Sequenced sample: PBMCs. CDR3 in DNA: TGTGCCAGCATCTTGGGGGGAGGAAAGGGAAAACTGTTTTTT. It yields the protein CASILGGGKGKLFF.